This passage covers 20 T cell receptor beta chains from one sample sequenced in a study of graft-versus-host responses after intestinal transplantation. Libraries were prepared by immunoSEQ multiplex PCR; TCRdb keeps only in-frame clonotypes and omits some of them. The sample yields some 15,000 clones, roughly 83% seen once. Lymphocytes (intraepithelial and lamina propria) were released by processing the graft tissue. This specimen was ileum tissue, taken 580 to 600 days after intestinal transplantation. The receptors come from a human patient who received an intestinal transplant, so some T cells may come from the graft donor.

The genes are TRBV4-2 and TRBJ1-3; the D gene is possibly TRBD1 (6 bases). The CDR3 sequence is 15 residues long. V was cut by 4 bases and J by 1 base, with 11 bases left in between. CDR1 and CDR2 (germline): LGHNA, YNFKEQ. CDR3 sequence reads: CASSPQGLSGNTIYF. In DNA form, the CDR3 reads TGTGCCAGCAGCCCCCAGGGGCTATCTGGAAACACCATATATTTT.

The rearrangement links TRBV6-9 to TRBJ2-7; unclear D gene. CDR1 and CDR2 from the germline V gene are MNHGY and SVAAGI. V was cut by 6 bases and J by 0 bases, with 15 bases left in between. The CDR3 runs to 15 residues. The CDR3 DNA is TGTGCCAGCAGCCCATATCCAAAGCCCTCCTACGAGCAGTACTTC. Protein: CASSPYPKPSYEQYF.

This chain joins TRBV5-4 and TRBJ2-5; D unresolved. The CDR3 covers 14 residues. The V and J ends lost 2 bases and 4 bases respectively, with 12 bases between them. Per the germline V gene, CDR1 is SGHNT and CDR2 is YYREEE (reference sequence). The CDR3 DNA sequence: TGTGCCAGCAGCTTCAGGCACCGGGTAGAGACCCAGTACTTC. Translated, it gives CASSFRHRVETQYF.

The chain recombines TRBV6-1 with TRBJ1-5; D gene unclear. Germline-derived CDR1 and CDR2 are MNHNS and SASEGT. This CDR3 is built from 14 residues. V lost 10 bases to trimming and J lost 1 base, with 14 bases between them. The CDR3 spells CAIGGGRSNQPQHF. CDR3 coding DNA: TGTGCCATCGGAGGAGGCAGAAGCAATCAGCCCCAGCATTTT.

This chain links TRBV10-3 with TRBJ2-5, with a tentative D call TRBD1 (5 bases). Looked up from germline, CDR1 is ENHRY and CDR2 is SYGVKD. This CDR3 spans 13 amino acids. V was trimmed by 8 bases and J by 2 bases, leaving 12 bases between them. The CDR3 DNA reads TGTGCCATCGGTTCACAGGAGCAAGAGACCCAGTACTTC. Residues: CAIGSQEQETQYF.

The chain is built from TRBV5-1 and TRBJ2-7, with 11 bases aligning to TRBD1. This CDR3 comprises 15 residues. V gave up 4 bases and J gave up 1 base; unmatched junction bases: 4. From germline, CDR1 is SGHRS and CDR2 YFSETQ. The CDR3 DNA is TGCGCCAGCAGCCCCGGACAGGGGGCTTCCTACGAGCAGTACTTC. Its translation is CASSPGQGASYEQYF.

The V and J genes are TRBV6-5 and TRBJ2-7; no clear D. CDR1 MNHEY and CDR2 SVGAGI come from the germline V gene. Trimming shortened V by 6 bases and J by 9 bases, and 9 bases separated the two germline ends. This CDR3 is built from 10 residues. DNA for the CDR3: TGTGCCAGCAGCCTCCTCGGGCAGTACTTC. This codes for CASSLLGQYF.

This clone has just one count. J is TRBJ2-7 and V is TRBV9, with 7 bases matching TRBD1. Per the germline V gene, CDR1 is SGDLS and CDR2 is YYNGEE. V shed 3 bases, J shed 2 bases, and the junction held 5 bases outside the gene matches. The CDR3 is 14 amino acids. The CDR3 DNA reads as TGTGCCAGCAGCGCGAGGGACAGACCCTACGAGCAGTACTTC. This sequence encodes CASSARDRPYEQYF.

The J gene is TRBJ2-3, the V gene TRBV5-8; 8 bases align to TRBD2. V was clipped by 3 bases and J by 4 bases; unmatched bases: 13. The CDR3 covers 17 residues. Germline V CDR1 and CDR2: SGHTS, YDEGEE. This chain's CDR3 is CASSSAVLAGRADTQYF. In DNA, the CDR3 is TGTGCCAGCAGCTCTGCTGTTTTAGCGGGGAGGGCAGATACGCAGTATTTT.

This rearrangement joins TRBV6-1 to TRBJ1-1, with D possibly TRBD1 on 6 matching bases. V lost 5 bases to trimming and J lost 5 bases, with 15 bases between them. The length of the CDR3 is 14 residues. Per germline, CDR1 MNHNS and CDR2 SASEGT. This chain's CDR3 is CASSITGLVTEAFF. The CDR3 region has the DNA TGTGCCAGCAGTATAACAGGGTTGGTTACTGAAGCTTTCTTT.

J is TRBJ2-2 and V is TRBV10-2, with TRBD2 as a possible D gene (5 bases). Per the germline V gene, CDR1 is WSHSY and CDR2 is SAAADI. The V end was cut by 10 bases, the J end by 7 bases, with 16 bases between. This CDR3 spans 13 amino acids. The chain's CDR3 is CATEGLGNGELFF. The DNA for the CDR3 is TGCGCCACTGAGGGTCTCGGGAACGGGGAGCTGTTTTTT.

The gene calls are TRBV18 and TRBJ1-2; D is undetermined. The CDR3 is made up of 13 amino acids. V shed 1 base and J shed 5 bases, with 8 bases lying between them. Germline values: CDR1 KGHSH, CDR2 LQKENI. The CDR3 loop reads CASSPREAYGYTF. Written as DNA, the CDR3 is TGTGCCAGCTCACCACGTGAGGCTTATGGCTACACCTTC.

The V and J genes are TRBV6-1 and TRBJ1-2, with D maybe TRBD1 (5 bases). The germline V and J ends were trimmed by 6 bases and 7 bases, with 15 bases remaining between them. Germline CDR1 and CDR2: MNHNS and SASEGT. The CDR3 totals 13 residues. DNA of the CDR3: TGTGCCAGCAGCTCCATCGGACAACTTGGCTACACCTTC. Protein product: CASSSIGQLGYTF.

This clone was counted a few times. V usage is TRBV7-3 and J usage is TRBJ1-5; a possible D gene is TRBD1 (5 bases). V was trimmed by 4 bases and J by 0 bases, leaving 10 bases between them. Germline V gene lookup returns CDR1 SGHTA and CDR2 FQGTGA. CDR3 size: 15 residues. The DNA of the CDR3 is TGTGCCAGCAGCTACCTAGACAGTAGCAATCAGCCCCAGCATTTT. Its translation: CASSYLDSSNQPQHF.

The rearrangement uses TRBV25-1 and TRBJ1-2, with 7 positions matching TRBD1. The CDR3 covers 14 residues. CDR1 is MGHDK, CDR2 SYGVNS, per germline. V shed 5 bases, J shed 5 bases, and the junction held 8 bases outside the gene matches. The CDR3 protein is CASSNTGERYGYTF. CDR3 nucleotides: TGTGCCAGCAGTAACACAGGGGAGAGGTATGGCTACACCTTC.

This clone appeared a single time. The chain couples TRBV7-9 to TRBJ2-7; possibly TRBD1 or TRBD2 for D (5 bases each). In germline, CDR1 is SEHNR, CDR2 FQNEAQ (reference sequence). Trimming took 3 bases from V and 6 from J, leaving 12 bases between them. The CDR3 runs 13 residues. This CDR3 is CASSLGPGIEQYF. CDR3 coding DNA: TGTGCCAGCAGCTTGGGACCGGGTATCGAGCAGTACTTC.

The chain links TRBV7-9 to TRBJ1-4; D may be TRBD1 (6 bases). The germline V gene encodes CDR1 SEHNR and CDR2 FQNEAQ (reference sequence). V was pared by 5 bases and J by 8 bases, with 18 bases between. The CDR3 is 15 amino acids. CDR3 nucleotides: TGTGCCAGCAGCAGTGGGATGACAGGCGGGGAAAAACTGTTTTTT. It translates to CASSSGMTGGEKLFF.

The chain carries TRBV14 and TRBJ1-2, with 7 positions matching TRBD1. CDR1 and CDR2 from the germline V gene are SGHDN and FVKESK. CDR3 length equals 14 residues. The J segment lost 4 bases and the V segment lost 1 base, leaving 3 bases of the junction unmatched. CDR3 protein: CASSQGGQIYGYTF. In DNA form, the CDR3 reads TGTGCCAGCAGCCAAGGGGGACAGATCTATGGCTACACCTTC.

The chain carries TRBV4-1 and TRBJ1-2, with 10 nucleotides matching TRBD1. CDR1 and CDR2 from the germline V gene are MGHRA and YSYEKL. Losses at the gene ends were 0 bases for V and 8 bases for J; bases not matched to a gene: 9. The CDR3 is 16 residues long. CDR3 region: CASSQEGDRGLWGYTF. CDR3 sequence (DNA): TGCGCCAGCAGCCAAGAAGGGGACAGGGGACTATGGGGCTACACCTTC.

The chain recombines TRBV5-8 with TRBJ1-6, with 7 positions matching TRBD1. The V segment lost 2 bases and the J segment 14 bases; nucleotides outside the gene matches: 13. CDR1 SGHTS and CDR2 YDEGEE come from the germline V gene. The CDR3 is 15 residues long. In nucleotides, the CDR3 is TGTGCCAGCAGCTTTGGACAGGTTGGTCACAGCGCCCTCCACTTT. Its translation is CASSFGQVGHSALHF.